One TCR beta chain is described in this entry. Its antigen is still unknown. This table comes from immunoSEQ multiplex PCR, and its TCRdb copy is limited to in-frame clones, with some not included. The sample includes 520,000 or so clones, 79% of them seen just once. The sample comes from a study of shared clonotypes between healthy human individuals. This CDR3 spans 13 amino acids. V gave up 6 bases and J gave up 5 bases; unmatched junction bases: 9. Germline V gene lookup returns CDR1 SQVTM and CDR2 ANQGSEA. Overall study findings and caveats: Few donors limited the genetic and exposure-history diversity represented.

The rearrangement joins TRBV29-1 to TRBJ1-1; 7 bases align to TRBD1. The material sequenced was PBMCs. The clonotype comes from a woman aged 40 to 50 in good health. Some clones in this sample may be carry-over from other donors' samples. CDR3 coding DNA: TGCAGCGTCTATCCAAGGGGGCAAACTGAAGCTTTCTTT. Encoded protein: CSVYPRGQTEAFF.